These 8 T cell receptor beta chains share one sample of origin, sequenced in a study of T-cell memory formation after mild COVID-19. MiXCR, applied by TCRdb to the 5' RACE reads, yields one record per CDR3 protein. Altogether tens of thousands of distinct CDR3 sequences are present, 12% being singletons, with the ten largest covering 24%. Sequencing input: PBMCs or a T cell subset sorted from them (not recorded which). These receptors came from a young man who had mild COVID-19 (a few samples of this study predate the infection). Cell type and time point are not known.

This rearrangement joins TRBV4-3 to TRBJ2-7; the match to TRBD1 covers 7 bases. Germline V gives CDR1 LGHNA, CDR2 YSLEER. After removal of 7 bases from V and 2 bases from J, the junction contained 11 bases not matched to a gene. This CDR3 has 15 residues. DNA of the CDR3: TGCGCCAGCAACCCAAGTATCGGGACAGCCTACGAGCAGTACGTC. This gives the protein CASNPSIGTAYEQYV.

This clonotype has a count of ten or more. This rearrangement joins TRBV6-5 to TRBJ2-3, with 11 bases matching TRBD1. V lost 7 bases and J lost 2; bases outside the gene matches: 8. The CDR3 totals 16 residues. Germline values: CDR1 MNHEY, CDR2 SVGAGI. CDR3 coding DNA: TGTGCCAGCACCCCGACGGACAGGGGGCCCACAGATACGCAGTATTTT. It is translated as CASTPTDRGPTDTQYF.

This clonotype was counted a few times. The chain employs TRBV6-2 or TRBV6-3 and TRBJ2-1, with D unresolved. The CDR3 has 13 residues. Germline V gene lookup returns CDR1 MNHEY and CDR2 SVGEGT. V lost 7 bases and J lost 0, with 7 bases in between. Written as DNA, the CDR3 is TGTGCCAGCACCCTCAGCTCCTACAATGAGCAGTTCTTC. The encoded protein is CASTLSSYNEQFF.

The gene calls are TRBV9 and TRBJ2-3, with D unresolved. V was shortened by 4 bases and J by 6 bases, with 9 bases between the two germline ends. Germline CDR1 and CDR2: SGDLS and YYNGEE. CDR3 length: 12 residues. In nucleotides, the CDR3 is TGTGCCAGCAGCCCCCTCCGTGATACGCAGTATTTT. Its protein product is CASSPLRDTQYF.

This rearrangement joins TRBV19 to TRBJ1-4; the D gene is possibly TRBD1 (5 bases). V was cut by 7 bases and J by 6 bases, with 15 bases left in between. This CDR3 has 14 residues. Germline V lookup: CDR1 LNHDA, CDR2 SQIVND (reference sequence). CDR3 in DNA: TGTGCCAGTAAACCCGGGGGGTTGGATGAAAAACTGTTTTTT. It is translated as CASKPGGLDEKLFF.

This chain joins TRBV7-8 and TRBJ2-3; a weak D match, TRBD2 (6 bases). CDR3 length equals 16 residues. V dropped 1 base and J dropped 4 bases, with 15 bases sitting between them. Germline values: CDR1 SGHVS, CDR2 FQNEAQ. CDR3 coding DNA: TGTGCCAGCAGCTTAGTGGGGGGAGAGCTGTCAGATACGCAGTATTTT. This translates into CASSLVGGELSDTQYF.

The chain joins TRBV7-3 to TRBJ2-6; D possibly corresponds to TRBD1 (6 bases). Germline CDR1 and CDR2: SGHTA and FQGTGA. The length of the CDR3 is 18 residues. Trimming stripped 2 bases from V and 0 bases from J, with 14 bases between. CDR3 amino acids: CASSLVATGFSGANVLTF. DNA of the CDR3: TGTGCCAGCAGCTTAGTCGCAACAGGGTTCTCTGGGGCCAACGTCCTGACTTTC.

Notes on this clonotype: Germline and junction disagree at one end, which may indicate a read error. The V gene is TRBV6-2 or TRBV6-3, the J gene TRBJ1-1, with D perhaps TRBD1 (5 bases). Germline CDR1 reads MNHEY; CDR2 reads SVGEGT. The CDR3 totals 19 residues. The chain's CDR3 is CASSYPFAASGTMNTETFF. CDR3 DNA: TGTGCCAGCAGTTACCCATTTGCGGCCTCTGGGACCATGAACACTGAAACTTTCTTT.